This T cell receptor beta chain was captured in a study of blood T cell repertoires in COVID-19. This CDR3 region has 16 residues. Losses at the gene ends were 4 bases for V and 3 bases for J; bases not matched to a gene: 6. Germline CDR1 is LGHNT and CDR2 is FRNRAP. Profiling relied on immunoSEQ multiplex PCR, and the TCRdb table lists in-frame clones only, not all of them. The sample lists about 220,000 clones; approximately 90% were seen once. The clonotype originates from a woman aged 25 to 45 with acute COVID-19. The chain carries TRBV12-5 and TRBJ2-1, with 10 bases lining up with TRBD1. Material: PBMCs or T cells enriched from blood (not recorded which). The CDR3 protein is CASGSSGTGVYNEQFF. The CDR3 bases are TGTGCTAGTGGTTCTTCCGGGACAGGGGTCTACAATGAGCAGTTCTTC. The whole variable domain, remainder taken from reference TRBV12-5 and TRBJ2-1, is DARVTQTPRHKVTEMGQEVTMRCQPILGHNTVFWYRQTMMQGLELLAYFRNRAPLDDSGMPKDRFSAEMPDATLATLKIQPSEPRDSAVYFCASGSSGTGVYNEQFFGPGTRLTVL.